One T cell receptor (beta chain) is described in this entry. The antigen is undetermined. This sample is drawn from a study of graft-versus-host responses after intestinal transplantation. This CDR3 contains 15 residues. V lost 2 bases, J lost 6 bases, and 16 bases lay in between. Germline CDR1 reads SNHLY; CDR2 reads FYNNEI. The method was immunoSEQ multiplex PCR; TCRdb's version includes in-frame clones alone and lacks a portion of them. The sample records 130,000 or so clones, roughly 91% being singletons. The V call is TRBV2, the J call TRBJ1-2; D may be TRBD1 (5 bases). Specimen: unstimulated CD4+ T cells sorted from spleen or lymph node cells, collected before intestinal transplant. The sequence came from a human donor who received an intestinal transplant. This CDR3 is CASSEKRGTLNGYTF. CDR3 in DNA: TGTGCCAGCAGTGAAAAACGCGGGACTTTAAATGGCTACACCTTC. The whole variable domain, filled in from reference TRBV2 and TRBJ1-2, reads EPEVTQTPSHQVTQMGQEVILRCVPISNHLYFYWYRQILGQKVEFLVSFYNNEISEKSEIFDDQFSVERPDGSNFTLKIRSTKLEDSAMYFCASSEKRGTLNGYTFGSGTRLTVV.